A single sample is the source of the 2 T cell receptor beta chains below, sequenced in a study of cytomegalovirus exposure and HLA in healthy donors (TCRdb year 2017). The library was produced with the immunoSEQ multiplex PCR assay. TCRdb took over this immuneACCESS table, retaining in-frame rearrangements with V and J assigned. Such tables are incomplete; in checked studies, under half of the missing clones stem from an unresolved V gene, and the remainder is unexplained. The sample table contains 66,000 or so clones; only one count was recorded for about 97% of them. The ten largest make up around 1.5% of the sample. The sequencing sample was made of PBMCs. These receptors originate from a woman in her late teens or twenties in good health and CMV-seropositive.

The V and J genes are TRBV19 and TRBJ2-2; 10 nucleotides match TRBD2. Trimming took 5 bases from V and 6 from J; bases not matched to a gene: 12. The CDR3 totals 17 residues. The germline gives CDR1 LNHDA, CDR2 SQIVND (reference sequence). Here the CDR3 DNA reads TGTGCCAGTAGTCTCATGCGACTAGCGGGTGGGTCCGGGGAGCTGTTTTTT. Its protein is CASSLMRLAGGSGELFF.

The rearrangement uses TRBV5-6 and TRBJ2-1, with D unclear. The CDR3 is made up of 14 amino acids. The germline V gene has CDR1 SGHDT and CDR2 YYEEEE. V was pared by 0 bases and J by 7 bases, with 11 bases between. CDR3 DNA sequence: TGTGCCAGCAGCTTGGGTGGCTCACCTAATGAGCAGTTCTTC. Translated: CASSLGGSPNEQFF.